These 17 T cell receptor beta chains were sequenced from one sample in a study of T cell repertoires in cytomegalovirus infection. From the reads, TCRdb called clonotypes with MiXCR, one entry per CDR3 protein. The table lists about 460,000 distinct CDR3 sequences, approximately 11% of them singletons, with about 9.4% in the top ten. The material sequenced was PBMCs. These receptors came from a human donor in good health (CMV status not recorded). Some clones in this sample may be carry-over from other donors' samples.

Many counts were recorded for this clonotype. The chain carries TRBV20-1 and TRBJ2-5, with a tentative D call TRBD2 (5 bases). The CDR3 covers 16 residues. Germline V CDR1 and CDR2: DFQATT, SNEGSKA (reference sequence). V was trimmed by 4 bases and J by 7 bases, leaving 25 bases between them. The CDR3 spells CSAKSPRVDPRGTQYF. The CDR3 DNA reads as TGCAGTGCTAAATCCCCGAGGGTAGACCCTCGAGGGACCCAGTACTTC.

In this sample, this clonotype turned up many times. The chain combines TRBV6-1 with TRBJ1-6, with TRBD1 identical over 7 bases. V trimming: 5 bases; J trimming: 5 bases; junction bases outside the gene matches: 3. Germline loops: CDR1 MNHNS, CDR2 SASEGT. The CDR3 is made up of 14 amino acids. The CDR3 DNA sequence: TGTGCCAGCAGTCGGGACAGCCATAATTCACCCCTCCACTTT. Protein: CASSRDSHNSPLHF.

At least ten counts were recorded for this clonotype. This sequence joins TRBV12-5 and TRBJ1-1, with unresolved D. The V gene's germline CDR1 is LGHNT and CDR2 FRNRAP. Trimming removed 6 bases from V and 2 bases from J, with 10 bases in between. The CDR3 contains 13 residues. The CDR3 sequence: CASGHGPNTEAFF. The CDR3 DNA sequence: TGTGCTAGTGGCCACGGACCTAACACTGAAGCTTTCTTT.

This clonotype showed up many times. The chain combines TRBV7-8 with TRBJ2-2; D is unclear. V lost 4 bases to trimming and J lost 5 bases, with 8 bases between them. CDR3 length equals 13 residues. CDR1 is SGHVS, CDR2 FQNEAQ, per germline. The CDR3 DNA is TGTGCCAGCAGCTCCCTTAGAACCGGGGAGCTGTTTTTT. Translated, it gives CASSSLRTGELFF.

This clonotype was observed many times. V is TRBV12-3 or TRBV12-4 and J is TRBJ2-2; D is possibly TRBD1 or TRBD2 (5 bases each). The CDR3 sequence is 15 residues long. Trimming stripped 7 bases from V and 1 base from J, with 13 bases between. CDR3 in amino acids: CASTEGPMNTGELFF. The CDR3 DNA sequence: TGTGCCAGCACCGAGGGACCGATGAACACCGGGGAGCTGTTTTTT.

This clonotype was observed at least ten times. The genes are TRBV7-3 and TRBJ2-3; D is unclear. The V end was cut by 1 base, the J end by 1 base, with 15 bases between. Germline CDR1 SGHTA, CDR2 FQGTGA. The CDR3 covers 17 residues. In nucleotides, the CDR3 is TGTGCCAGCAGCTTAAAGGGCAGCCAAGTACGCACAGATACGCAGTATTTT. Amino acid sequence: CASSLKGSQVRTDTQYF.

As regards this clonotype: A much larger clone differs from this one at a single base, so this may be a read error. The J gene is TRBJ2-1, the V gene TRBV27; TRBD2 agrees at 10 bases. Germline V lookup: CDR1 MNHEY, CDR2 SMNVEV (reference sequence). CDR3 length equals 15 residues. CDR3 loop: CASSLAGAHYNDQFF. CDR3 bases: TGTGCCAGCAGTCTAGCGGGAGCCCATTACAATGATCAGTTCTTC.

Notes on this clonotype: A much more abundant neighbour one base away suggests this may be a read error. The gene calls are TRBV20-1 and TRBJ1-4; the match to TRBD1 covers 7 bases. Germline lookup yields CDR1 DFQATT and CDR2 SNEGSKA (reference sequence). The CDR3 sequence is 14 residues long. CDR3 residues: CSAPTGATNEKLIF. For the CDR3, the DNA is TGCAGTGCTCCTACAGGGGCAACTAATGAAAAACTGATTTTT.

This clonotype was seen many times. This chain uses TRBV2 with TRBJ2-7; 11 bases map to TRBD2. The V gene end was trimmed by 4 bases and the J gene end by 0 bases; junction bases not matched to a gene: 5. Germline-derived CDR1 and CDR2 are SNHLY and FYNNEI. The CDR3 extends over 16 amino acids. The CDR3 region has the DNA TGTGCCAGCAGTGGTCTAGCGGGGGGCTTCTCCTACGAGCAGTACTTC. Translation: CASSGLAGGFSYEQYF.

J is TRBJ1-2 and V is TRBV6-5; D gene unclear. Germline CDR1 is MNHEY and CDR2 is SVGAGI. Trimming shortened V by 3 bases and J by 7 bases, and 21 bases separated the two germline ends. This CDR3 spans 16 amino acids. The CDR3 DNA is TGTGCCAGCAGTTATCTCGGCGCACGCGGTAACCGTGGCTACACCTTC. Its protein product is CASSYLGARGNRGYTF.

The chain couples TRBV2 to TRBJ1-5, with TRBD1 as a possible D gene (5 bases). V lost 2 bases and J lost 2, with 7 bases in between. CDR3 length: 14 residues. Germline V gene data show CDR1 as SNHLY and CDR2 as FYNNEI. CDR3 protein: CASSEWGRNQPQHF. Written as DNA, the CDR3 is TGTGCCAGCAGTGAATGGGGCCGCAATCAGCCCCAGCATTTT.

This chain uses TRBV5-1 with TRBJ2-1; the match to TRBD1 covers 7 bases. Trimming removed 4 bases from V and 9 bases from J; junction bases left unmatched: 10. CDR3 length: 14 amino acids. Germline V gene data show CDR1 as SGHRS and CDR2 as YFSETQ. The CDR3, as DNA: TGCGCCAGCAGCCTGAACCGACAGGGCGGTGAGCAGTTCTTC. The encoded protein is CASSLNRQGGEQFF.

This clonotype was seen at least ten times. V is TRBV7-6 and J is TRBJ1-2; D unresolved. V lost 7 bases and J lost 6, with 18 bases in between. The CDR3 is made up of 14 amino acids. CDR1 is SGHVS, CDR2 FNYEAQ, per germline. The CDR3 DNA follows: TGTGCCAGCACGCCATCCCTTGGGCGGCATGGCTACACCTTC. It yields the protein CASTPSLGRHGYTF.

This clonotype was counted between two and nine times. The V and J genes are TRBV28 and TRBJ2-2; D remains unclear. V gave up 4 bases and J gave up 2 bases, with 23 bases separating them. CDR1 is MDHEN and CDR2 is SYDVKM in the germline V gene. The CDR3 has 19 amino acids. The CDR3 DNA is TGTGCCAGCAGTTCCCACGTGACGGGCCTCCGAACCAACACCGGGGAGCTGTTTTTT. This translates into CASSSHVTGLRTNTGELFF.

This clonotype showed up just a few times. The rearrangement links TRBV20-1 to TRBJ1-6; TRBD1 is a possible D gene (5 bases). Per the germline V gene, CDR1 is DFQATT and CDR2 is SNEGSKA (reference sequence). Trimming took 1 base from V and 7 from J, leaving 8 bases between them. The CDR3 is 13 amino acids. The CDR3 DNA sequence: TGCAGTGCTAGAGCGGGGGTCAATTCACCCCTCCACTTT. Amino acid sequence: CSARAGVNSPLHF.

V is TRBV14 and J is TRBJ2-1; TRBD2 agrees at 9 bases. Germline assignment: CDR1 SGHDN and CDR2 FVKESK. The V and J ends lost 3 bases and 2 bases, in that order; junction bases with no gene match: 8. The CDR3 is 17 residues long. CDR3 sequence: CASSHPRGRGPYNEQFF. The CDR3 region has the DNA TGTGCCAGCAGCCACCCACGCGGGAGGGGCCCCTACAATGAGCAGTTCTTC. Using reference TRBV14 and TRBJ2-1 for the parts outside the CDR3, the full variable domain is EAGVTQFPSHSVIEKGQTVTLRCDPISGHDNLYWYRRVMGKEIKFLLHFVKESKQDESGMPNNRFLAERTGGTYSTLKVQPAELEDSGVYFCASSHPRGRGPYNEQFFGPGTRLTVL.

The chain is built from TRBV29-1 and TRBJ1-3; D ambiguous. The CDR3 spans 12 residues. Germline loops: CDR1 SQVTM, CDR2 ANQGSEA. Deletions cut 6 bases from V and 0 bases from J, with 6 bases between. The CDR3 DNA reads as TGCAGCGTGCTAATCTCTGGAAACACCATATATTTT. Translated, it gives CSVLISGNTIYF. The full variable domain, in which reference TRBV29-1 and TRBJ1-3 provide the parts outside the CDR3, is SAVISQKPSRDICQRGTSLTIQCQVDSQVTMMFWYRQQPGQSLTLIATANQGSEATYESGFVIDKFPISRPNLTFSTLTVSNMSPEDSSIYLCSVLISGNTIYFGEGSWLTVV.